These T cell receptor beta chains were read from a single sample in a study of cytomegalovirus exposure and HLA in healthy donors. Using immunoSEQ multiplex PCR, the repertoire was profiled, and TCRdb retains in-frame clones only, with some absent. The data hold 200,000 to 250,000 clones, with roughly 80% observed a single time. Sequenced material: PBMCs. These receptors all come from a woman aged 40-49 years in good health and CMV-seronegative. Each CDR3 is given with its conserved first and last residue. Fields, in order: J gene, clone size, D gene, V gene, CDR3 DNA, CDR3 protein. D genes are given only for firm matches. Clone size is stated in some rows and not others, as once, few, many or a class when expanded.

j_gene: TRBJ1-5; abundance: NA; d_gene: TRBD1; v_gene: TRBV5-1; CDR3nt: TGCGCCAGCAGCCGTGGGACAGTAGGGAGCAATCAGCCCCAGCATTTT; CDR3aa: CASSRGTVGSNQPQHF
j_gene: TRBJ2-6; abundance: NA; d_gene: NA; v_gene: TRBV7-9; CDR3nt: TGTGCCAGCAGCTTATTGGCAGCGCCAACCAACGTCCTGACTTTC; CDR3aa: CASSLLAAPTNVLTF
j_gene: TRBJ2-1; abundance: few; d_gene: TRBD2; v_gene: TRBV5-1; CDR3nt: TGCGCCAGCAGTTATTCATTCCGAAGTAGCGGGAATACTGAGCAGTTCTTC; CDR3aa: CASSYSFRSSGNTEQFF
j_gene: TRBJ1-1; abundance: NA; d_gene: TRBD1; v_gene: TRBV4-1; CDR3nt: TGCGCCAGCAGCCAGTCAGGGGGAATGAACACTGAAGCTTTCTTT; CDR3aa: CASSQSGGMNTEAFF
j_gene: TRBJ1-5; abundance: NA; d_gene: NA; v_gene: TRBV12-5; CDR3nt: TGTGCTAGTGGTTTCCGGACAAGAAAGTCGCCCCAGCATTTT; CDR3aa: CASGFRTRKSPQHF
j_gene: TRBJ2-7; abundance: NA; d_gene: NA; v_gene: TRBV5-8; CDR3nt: TGTGCCAGCAGCCCCCCCCTCTCCTACGAGCAGTACTTC; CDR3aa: CASSPPLSYEQYF
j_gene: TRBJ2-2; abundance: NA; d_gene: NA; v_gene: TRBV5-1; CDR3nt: TGCGCCAGCAGCTTGGACAGTTTGGCTGCCGGGGAGCTGTTTTTT; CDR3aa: CASSLDSLAAGELFF
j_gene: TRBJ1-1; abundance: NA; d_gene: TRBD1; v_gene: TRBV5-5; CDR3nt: TGTGCCAGCAGTCGGGACAGACCGAACACTGAAGCTTTCTTT; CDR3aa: CASSRDRPNTEAFF
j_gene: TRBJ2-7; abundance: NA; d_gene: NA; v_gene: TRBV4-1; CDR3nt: TGCGCCAGCAGCCAAGTTGTGGCGGCTGCCCACGAGCAGTACTTC; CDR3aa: CASSQVVAAAHEQYF
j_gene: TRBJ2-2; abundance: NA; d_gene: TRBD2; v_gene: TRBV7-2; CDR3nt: TGTGCCAGCAGCTCAGGGACTAGCGGGAGTATGGCGGAGCTGTTTTTT; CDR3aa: CASSSGTSGSMAELFF
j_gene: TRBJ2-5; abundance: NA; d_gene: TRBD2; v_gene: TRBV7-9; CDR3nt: TGTGCCAGCAGCCCCGGGGGGTCCCAGTACTTC; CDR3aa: CASSPGGSQYF
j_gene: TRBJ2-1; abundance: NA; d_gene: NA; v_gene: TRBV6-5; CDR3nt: TGTGCCAGCGGGACAGCAAGGCGGGGCTACAATGAGCAGTTCTTC; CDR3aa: CASGTARRGYNEQFF
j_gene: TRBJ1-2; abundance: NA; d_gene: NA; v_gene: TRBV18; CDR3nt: TGTGCCAGCTCACCACCGGCAGGGGCCAATGGCTACACCTTC; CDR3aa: CASSPPAGANGYTF
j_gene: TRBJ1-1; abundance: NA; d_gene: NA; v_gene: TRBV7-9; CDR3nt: TGTGCCAGCAGCTTTAGACAGGAGTACACTGAAGCTTTCTTT; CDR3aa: CASSFRQEYTEAFF
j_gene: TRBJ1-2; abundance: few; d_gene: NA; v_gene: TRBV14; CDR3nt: TGTGCCAGCAGCCAAGCTAAGACAGCCGGCTATGGCTACACCTTC; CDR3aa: CASSQAKTAGYGYTF
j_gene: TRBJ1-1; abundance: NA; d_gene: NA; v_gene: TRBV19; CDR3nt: TGTGCCAGTAAGCAGGGCAGGGCGAACACTGAAGCTTTCTTT; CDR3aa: CASKQGRANTEAFF
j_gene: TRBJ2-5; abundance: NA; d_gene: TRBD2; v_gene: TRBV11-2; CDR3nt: TGTGCCAGCACTACCGGGACTAGCCCCAAAGAGACCCAGTACTTC; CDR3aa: CASTTGTSPKETQYF
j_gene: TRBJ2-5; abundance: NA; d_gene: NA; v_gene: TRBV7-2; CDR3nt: TGTGCCAGCGCAGGGGCCCGCGGGCAAGAGACCCAGTACTTC; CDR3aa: CASAGARGQETQYF
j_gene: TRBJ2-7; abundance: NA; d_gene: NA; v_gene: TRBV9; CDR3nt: TGTGCCAGCAGCGTAGATCAGGGCCCCCCGCTTGAGCAGTACTTC; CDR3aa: CASSVDQGPPLEQYF
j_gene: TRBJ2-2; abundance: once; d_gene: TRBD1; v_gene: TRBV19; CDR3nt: TGTGCCAGTAAAGGGTTCGACAGGGCCGCGAACACCGGGGAGCTGTTTTTT; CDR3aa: CASKGFDRAANTGELFF
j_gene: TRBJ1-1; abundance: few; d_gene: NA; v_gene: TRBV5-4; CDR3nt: TGTGCCAGCAGCTTGGCAGTAAACATGAACACTGAAGCTTTCTTT; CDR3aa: CASSLAVNMNTEAFF
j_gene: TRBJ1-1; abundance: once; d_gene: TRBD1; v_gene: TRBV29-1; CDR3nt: TGCAGCGTTGAAGCCGAATGGGACAGGGGAAACACTGAAGCTTTCTTT; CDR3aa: CSVEAEWDRGNTEAFF
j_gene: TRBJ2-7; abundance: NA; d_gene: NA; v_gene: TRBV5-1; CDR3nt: TGCGCCAGCAGCTTGGGACAGGACTACGAGCAGTACTTC; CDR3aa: CASSLGQDYEQYF
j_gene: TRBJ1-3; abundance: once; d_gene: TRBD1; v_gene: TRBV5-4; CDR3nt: TGTGCCAGCACCGTACAGGGGGCAACTGGAAACACCATATATTTT; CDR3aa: CASTVQGATGNTIYF
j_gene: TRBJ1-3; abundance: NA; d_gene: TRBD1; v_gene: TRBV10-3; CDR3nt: TGTGCCTTCGGACAGGCCTCGGCCATATATTTT; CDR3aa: CAFGQASAIYF
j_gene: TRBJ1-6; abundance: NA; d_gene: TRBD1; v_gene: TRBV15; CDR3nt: TGTGCCACCAGCAGAAACCTGTACAGGGGCTTTAATTCACCCCTCCACTTT; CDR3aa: CATSRNLYRGFNSPLHF
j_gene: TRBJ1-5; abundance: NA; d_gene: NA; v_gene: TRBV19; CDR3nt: TGTGCCAGTAGTCGTATGCGGGCCCCCGATCAGCCCCAGCATTTT; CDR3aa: CASSRMRAPDQPQHF
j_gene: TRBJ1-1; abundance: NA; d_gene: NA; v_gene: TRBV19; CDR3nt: TGTGCCAGTAGTGGGGACGGGGGGAACACTGAAGCTTTCTTT; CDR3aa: CASSGDGGNTEAFF
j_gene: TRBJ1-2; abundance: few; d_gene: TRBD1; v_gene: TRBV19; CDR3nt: TGTGCCAGTAGTATCGGACAGGGGTATGGCTACACCTTC; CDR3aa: CASSIGQGYGYTF
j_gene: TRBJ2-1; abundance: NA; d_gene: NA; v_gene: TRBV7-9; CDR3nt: TGTGCCAGCAGCTTAAGCGTGAGATACAATGAGCAGTTCTTC; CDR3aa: CASSLSVRYNEQFF
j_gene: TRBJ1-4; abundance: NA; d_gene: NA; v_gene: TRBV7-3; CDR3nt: TGTGCCAGCAGCTTAGACAGAGCAACTAATGAAAAACTGTTTTTT; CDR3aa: CASSLDRATNEKLFF
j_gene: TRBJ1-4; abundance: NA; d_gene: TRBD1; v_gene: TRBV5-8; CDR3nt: TGTGCCAGCAGCTCCGGACAGGGGGTAACTAATGAAAAACTGTTTTTT; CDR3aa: CASSSGQGVTNEKLFF
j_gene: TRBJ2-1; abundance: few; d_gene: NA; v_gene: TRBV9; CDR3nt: TGTGCCAGCAGCGTCCTCGACTTCAATGAGCAGTTCTTC; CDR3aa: CASSVLDFNEQFF
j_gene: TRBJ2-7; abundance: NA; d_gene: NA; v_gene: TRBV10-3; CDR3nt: TGTGCCATCAGTGATGGGACTCAGCCTTCCTACGAGCAGTACTTC; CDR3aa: CAISDGTQPSYEQYF
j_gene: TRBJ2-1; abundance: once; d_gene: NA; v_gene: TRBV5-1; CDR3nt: TGCGCCAGCAGCATTCTCCAGGGATCTCTCTCCTACAATGAGCAGTTCTTC; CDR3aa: CASSILQGSLSYNEQFF
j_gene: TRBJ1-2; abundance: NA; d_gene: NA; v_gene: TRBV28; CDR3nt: TGTGCCAGCAGTTTAGGGGGGACTAACTATGGCTACACCTTC; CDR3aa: CASSLGGTNYGYTF
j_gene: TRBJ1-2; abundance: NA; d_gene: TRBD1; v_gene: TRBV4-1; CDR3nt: TGCGCCAGCAGCCAAGATCGGACAGGGGGAGTTTACTATGGCTACACCTTC; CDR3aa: CASSQDRTGGVYYGYTF
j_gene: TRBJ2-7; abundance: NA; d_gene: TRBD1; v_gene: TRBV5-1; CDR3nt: TGCGCCAGCAGCTTCGGACAGGACGTTCACGAGCAGTACTTC; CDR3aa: CASSFGQDVHEQYF
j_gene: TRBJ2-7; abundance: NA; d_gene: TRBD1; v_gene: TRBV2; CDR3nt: TGTGCCAGCAGCTCACAGGGGCTAGTTACTTACGAGCAGTACTTC; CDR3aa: CASSSQGLVTYEQYF
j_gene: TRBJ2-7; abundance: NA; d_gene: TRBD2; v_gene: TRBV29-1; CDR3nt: TGCAGCGTTGAACCACGGTTGGCTAGCGGGAGAGGCGAGCAGTACTTC; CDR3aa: CSVEPRLASGRGEQYF
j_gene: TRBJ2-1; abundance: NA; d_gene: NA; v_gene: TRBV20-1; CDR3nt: TGCAGGGCGAGGAAGATCGATGAGCAGTTCTTC; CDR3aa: CRARKIDEQFF
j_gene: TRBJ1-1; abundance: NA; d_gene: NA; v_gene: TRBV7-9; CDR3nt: TGTGCCAGCAGCTTCCTGACATCTCGGGGAGTAGCTGAAGCTTTCTTT; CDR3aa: CASSFLTSRGVAEAFF
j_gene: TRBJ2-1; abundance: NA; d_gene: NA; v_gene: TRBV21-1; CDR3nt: TGTGCCAGCAGCATGGGCAGAGACAATGAGCAGTTCTTC; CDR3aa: CASSMGRDNEQFF
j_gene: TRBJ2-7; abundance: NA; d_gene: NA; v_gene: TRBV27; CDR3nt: TGTGCCAGCTGGACCTACCCGGGATCCTACGAGCAGTACTTC; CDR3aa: CASWTYPGSYEQYF
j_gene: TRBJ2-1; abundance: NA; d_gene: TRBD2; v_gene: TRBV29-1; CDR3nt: TGCAGCGTTGTTTGGCGGGAGAGGGGAAAGAATGAGCAGTTCTTC; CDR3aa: CSVVWRERGKNEQFF
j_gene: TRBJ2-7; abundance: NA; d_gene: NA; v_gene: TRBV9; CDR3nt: TGTGCCAGCAGCGTAGGTCTCCCGGCGGACGCGGGCGAGCAGTACTTC; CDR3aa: CASSVGLPADAGEQYF
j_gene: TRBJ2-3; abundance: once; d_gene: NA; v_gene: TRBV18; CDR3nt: TGTGCCAGCTCGCGCGGGACTTCAGATACGCAGTATTTT; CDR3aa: CASSRGTSDTQYF
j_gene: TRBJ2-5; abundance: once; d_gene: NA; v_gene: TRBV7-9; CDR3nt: TGTGCCAGCAGCCCGGTTGGAGAGACCCAGTACTTC; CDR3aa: CASSPVGETQYF
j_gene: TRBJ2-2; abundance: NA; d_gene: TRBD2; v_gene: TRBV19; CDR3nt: TGTGCCAGTAGTATCGCTAGCGGGAGACCCGGGGAGCTGTTTTTT; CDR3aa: CASSIASGRPGELFF
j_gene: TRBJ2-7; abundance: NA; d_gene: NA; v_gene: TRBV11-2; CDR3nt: TGTGCCAGCAGCTTAACGCGGGGATACCCCTTGAACCGGTACTTC; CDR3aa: CASSLTRGYPLNRYF
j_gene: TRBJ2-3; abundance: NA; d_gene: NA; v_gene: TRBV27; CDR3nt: TGTGCCAGCAGTTTAAACGGGGATACGCAGTATTTT; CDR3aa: CASSLNGDTQYF